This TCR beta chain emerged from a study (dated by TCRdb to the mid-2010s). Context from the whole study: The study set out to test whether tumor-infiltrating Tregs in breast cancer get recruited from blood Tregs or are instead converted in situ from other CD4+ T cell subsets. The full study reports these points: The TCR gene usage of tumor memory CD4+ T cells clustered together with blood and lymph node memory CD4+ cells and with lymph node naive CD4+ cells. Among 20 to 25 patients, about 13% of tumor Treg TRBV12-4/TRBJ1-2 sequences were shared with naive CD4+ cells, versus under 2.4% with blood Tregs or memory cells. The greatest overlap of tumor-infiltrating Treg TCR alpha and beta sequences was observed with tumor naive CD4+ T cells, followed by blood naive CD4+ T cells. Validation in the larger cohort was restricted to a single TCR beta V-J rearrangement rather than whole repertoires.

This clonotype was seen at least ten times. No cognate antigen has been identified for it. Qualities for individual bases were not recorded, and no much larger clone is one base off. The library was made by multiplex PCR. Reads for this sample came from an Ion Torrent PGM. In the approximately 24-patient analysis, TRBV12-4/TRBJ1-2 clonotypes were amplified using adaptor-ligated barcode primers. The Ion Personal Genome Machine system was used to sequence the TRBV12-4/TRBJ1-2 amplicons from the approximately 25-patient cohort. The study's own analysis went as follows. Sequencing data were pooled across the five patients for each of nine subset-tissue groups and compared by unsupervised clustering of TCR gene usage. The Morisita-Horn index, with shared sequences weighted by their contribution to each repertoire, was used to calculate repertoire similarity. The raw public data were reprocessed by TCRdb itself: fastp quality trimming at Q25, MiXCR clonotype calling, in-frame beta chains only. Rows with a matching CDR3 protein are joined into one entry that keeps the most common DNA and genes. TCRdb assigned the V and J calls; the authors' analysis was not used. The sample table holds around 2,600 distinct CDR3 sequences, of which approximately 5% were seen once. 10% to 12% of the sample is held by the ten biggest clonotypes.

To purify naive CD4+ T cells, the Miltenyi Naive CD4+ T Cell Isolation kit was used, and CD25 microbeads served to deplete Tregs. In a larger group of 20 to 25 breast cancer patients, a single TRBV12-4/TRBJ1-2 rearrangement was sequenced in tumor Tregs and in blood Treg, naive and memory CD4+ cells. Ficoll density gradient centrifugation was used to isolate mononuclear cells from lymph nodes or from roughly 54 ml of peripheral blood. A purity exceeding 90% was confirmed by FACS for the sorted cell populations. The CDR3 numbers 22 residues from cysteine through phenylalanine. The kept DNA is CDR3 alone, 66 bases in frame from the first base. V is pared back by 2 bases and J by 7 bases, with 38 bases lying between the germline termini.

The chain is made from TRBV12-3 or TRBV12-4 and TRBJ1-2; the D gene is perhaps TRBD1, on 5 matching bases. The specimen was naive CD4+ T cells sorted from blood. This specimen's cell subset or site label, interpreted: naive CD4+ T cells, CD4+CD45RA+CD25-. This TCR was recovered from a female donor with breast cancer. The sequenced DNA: TGTGCCAGCAGTTTAAGGGGTCGAGGTTTCGGGGACCGACTACATAGTAAGGCTGGCTACACCTTC. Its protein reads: CASSLRGRGFGDRLHSKAGYTF.